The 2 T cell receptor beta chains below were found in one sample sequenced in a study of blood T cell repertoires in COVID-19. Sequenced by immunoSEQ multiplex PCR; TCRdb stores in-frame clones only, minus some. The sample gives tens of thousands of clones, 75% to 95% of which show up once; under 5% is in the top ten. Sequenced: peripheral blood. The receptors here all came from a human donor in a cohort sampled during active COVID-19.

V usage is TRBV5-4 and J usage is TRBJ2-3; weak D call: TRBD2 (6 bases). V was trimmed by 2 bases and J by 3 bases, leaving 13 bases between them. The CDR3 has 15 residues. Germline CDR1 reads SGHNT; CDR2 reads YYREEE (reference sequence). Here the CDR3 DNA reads TGTGCCAGCAGCTTCGGGGGTGTAACGACAGATACGCAGTATTTT. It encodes CASSFGGVTTDTQYF.

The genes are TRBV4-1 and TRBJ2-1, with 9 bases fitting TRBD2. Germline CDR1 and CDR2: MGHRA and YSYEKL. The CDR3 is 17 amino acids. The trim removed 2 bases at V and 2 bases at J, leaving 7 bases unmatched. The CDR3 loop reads CASSQKPGLATYNEQFF. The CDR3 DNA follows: TGCGCCAGCAGCCAAAAACCGGGACTAGCTACCTACAATGAGCAGTTCTTC.